The TCR beta chain under discussion was sequenced for a study of regulatory T cells in long-lasting Graves disease. Investigators prepared the TCR beta libraries by applying iRepertoire HTBI primers and Arm-PCR of CDR3 regions. A single record per CDR3 protein comes from TCRdb applying MiXCR to the multiplex PCR reads. The sample has roughly 610,000 distinct CDR3 sequences, about 16% seen once. Described time point: newly diagnosed GD, antithyroid drugs for less than 3 months. PBMC-derived RNA was used for the TCR library. Germline V gives CDR1 SQVTM, CDR2 ANQGSEA. V shed 3 bases and J 6 bases; nucleotides not matched to a gene: 7. The CDR3 is 13 residues long. This sample also belongs to another study, concerning T cells in Graves' hyperthyroidism and ophthalmopathy.

The clonotype originates from a man aged 18 to 29 with Graves disease. The chain has TRBV29-1 and TRBJ1-2; TRBD1 aligns across 7 bases. Sequenced material: peripheral blood mononuclear cells (PBMCs), taken at new diagnosis, from a patient treated with antithyroid drugs. CDR3 loop: CSVDRGLSHGYTF. Written as DNA, the CDR3 is TGCAGCGTTGATAGGGGGCTTAGCCATGGCTACACCTTC.